This T cell receptor delta chain was observed in a study of Vδ1+ human thymocytes. Sorted Vdelta1+ thymocytes were about 97% to 99.6% pure. V shed 1 base and J 3 bases; nucleotides not matched to a gene: 14. CDR1 is TSWWSYY, CDR2 QGS, per germline. The CDR3 sequence is 19 residues long. Only a few counts were recorded for this clone. Its specificity is unknown. Study observations and caveats: Thymic TRG and TRD repertoires appeared highly polyclonal, with Gaussian CDR3 length distributions.

Extracted RNA was reverse transcribed into cDNA. The CDR3 regions were amplified by multiplex PCR from V-gene primers to a constant-region primer. TCRdb re-called the multiplex PCR reads via CATT. The sample comprises some 73,000 delta-chain clones, around 34% of which are singletons, and roughly 0.26% rests with the top ten. This TCR derives from a boy younger than two who had congenital heart surgery. V usage is TRDV1 and J usage is TRDJ1; 10 nucleotides agree with TRDD3. Sequencing input: Vdelta1+ gamma-delta thymocytes from the thymus. Subset defined: FACS-sorted CD3+ TCRalphabeta- TCRVdelta1+ TCRVdelta2- thymocytes. DNA for the CDR3: TGTGCTCTTGGGGAACCCCGTTCCTCCTGGGGGATAACGGCCGATAAACTCATCTTT. This codes for CALGEPRSSWGITADKLIF.